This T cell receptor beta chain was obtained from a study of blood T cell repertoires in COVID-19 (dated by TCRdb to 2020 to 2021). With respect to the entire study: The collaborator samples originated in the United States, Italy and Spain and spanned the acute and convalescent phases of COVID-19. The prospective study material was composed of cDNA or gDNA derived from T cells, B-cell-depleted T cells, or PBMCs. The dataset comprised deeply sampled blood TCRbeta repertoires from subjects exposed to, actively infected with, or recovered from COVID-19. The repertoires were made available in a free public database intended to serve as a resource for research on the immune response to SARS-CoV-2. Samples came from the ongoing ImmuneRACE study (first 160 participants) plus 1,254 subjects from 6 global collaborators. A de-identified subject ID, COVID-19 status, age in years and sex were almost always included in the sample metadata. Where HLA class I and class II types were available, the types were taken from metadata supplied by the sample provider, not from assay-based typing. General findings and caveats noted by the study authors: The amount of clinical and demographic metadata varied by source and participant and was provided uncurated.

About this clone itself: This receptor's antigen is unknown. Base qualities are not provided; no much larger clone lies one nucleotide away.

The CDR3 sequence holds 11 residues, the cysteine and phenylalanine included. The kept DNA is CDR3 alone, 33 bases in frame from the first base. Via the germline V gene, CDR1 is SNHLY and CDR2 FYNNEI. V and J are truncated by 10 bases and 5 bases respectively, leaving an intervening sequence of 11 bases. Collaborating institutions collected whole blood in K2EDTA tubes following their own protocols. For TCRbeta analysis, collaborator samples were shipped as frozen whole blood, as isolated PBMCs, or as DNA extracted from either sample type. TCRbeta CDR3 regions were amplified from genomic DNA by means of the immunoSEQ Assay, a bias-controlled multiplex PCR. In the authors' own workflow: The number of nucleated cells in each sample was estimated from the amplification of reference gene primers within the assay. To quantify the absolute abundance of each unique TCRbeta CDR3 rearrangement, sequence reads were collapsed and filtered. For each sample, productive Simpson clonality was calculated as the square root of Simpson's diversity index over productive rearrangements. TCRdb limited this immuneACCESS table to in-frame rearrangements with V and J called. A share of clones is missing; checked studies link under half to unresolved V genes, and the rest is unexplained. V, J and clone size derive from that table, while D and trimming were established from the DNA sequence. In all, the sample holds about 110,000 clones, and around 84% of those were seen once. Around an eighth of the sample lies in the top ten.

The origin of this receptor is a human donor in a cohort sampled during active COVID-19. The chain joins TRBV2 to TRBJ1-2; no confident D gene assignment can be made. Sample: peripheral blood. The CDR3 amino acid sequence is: CATLVSYGYTF. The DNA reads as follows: TGTGCCACCCTCGTTTCTTATGGCTACACCTTC.